This T cell receptor beta chain was recorded in a study of blood T cell repertoires in COVID-19. The wider study: Whether acute or convalescent, the COVID-19 samples came from the United States, Italy and Spain.

Generated by immunoSEQ multiplex PCR, the TCRdb table keeps only in-frame clones and is missing some. The data hold about 250,000 clones, with about 90% observed a single time. This CDR3 has 15 amino acids. Germline CDR1 reads LNHDA; CDR2 reads SQIVND (reference sequence). The V and J ends lost 1 base and 2 bases, in that order; junction bases with no gene match: 2. Participants had their cohort set by participant-reported clinical history. This receptor was taken from a woman under 40 with acute COVID-19. Sequencing used PBMCs or T cells enriched from blood (not recorded which). This chain uses TRBV19 with TRBJ2-7; 10 nucleotides agree with TRBD1. The CDR3 loop reads CASSIGTGGTYEQYF. Here the CDR3 DNA reads TGTGCCAGTAGTATAGGGACAGGGGGAACCTACGAGCAGTACTTC.